Each of the 21 T cell receptor beta chains below was sequenced from the same sample in a study of post-analysis software for immune sequencing data. Study-wide points: TRBV segments more frequent in patients than in controls numbered roughly 5 and included TRBV5-6, TRBV5-1 and TRBV20-1.

Tagging with unique molecular identifiers was a feature of the TCR beta cDNA libraries. TCRdb itself ran the PCR reads through MiXCR, one entry per CDR3 protein. The profile shows fewer than 850,000 distinct CDR3 sequences, approximately 30% of them singletons. Antigens for these TCRs are unknown. The specimen was blood. These receptors all stem from a girl aged 10 to 17 with multiple sclerosis.

A few counts support this clonotype. V and J are TRBV5-1 and TRBJ2-5, with D possibly being TRBD1 or TRBD2 (5 bases each). This CDR3 has 14 residues. Trimming took 0 bases from V and 7 from J, leaving 13 bases between them. Per the germline V gene, CDR1 is SGHRS and CDR2 is YFSETQ. CDR3 sequence reads: CASSLGDQVVTQYF. The CDR3 coding sequence is TGCGCCAGCAGCTTGGGGGACCAGGTTGTGACCCAGTACTTC.

The chain recombines TRBV7-9 with TRBJ1-4; no definite D call. The CDR3 sequence is 15 residues long. V lost 3 bases to trimming and J lost 0 bases, with 8 bases between them. The germline V gene has CDR1 SEHNR and CDR2 FQNEAQ (reference sequence). The CDR3 DNA is TGTGCCAGCAGCTTTCCGAGCACAACTAATGAAAAACTGTTTTTT. Protein: CASSFPSTTNEKLFF. The entire variable domain, with the rest obtained from reference TRBV7-9 and TRBJ1-4, is as follows: DTGVSQNPRHKITKRGQNVTFRCDPISEHNRLYWYRQTLGQGPEFLTYFQNEAQLEKSRLLSDRFSAERPKGSFSTLEIQRTEQGDSAMYLCASSFPSTTNEKLFFGSGTQLSVL.

The chain links TRBV28 to TRBJ2-7; 15 positions agree with TRBD2. The end of the DNA aligns better with TRBJ2-5, so the J call may be wrong. Germline CDR1 is MDHEN and CDR2 is SYDVKM. CDR3 size: 16 residues. The CDR3 sequence: CASSRTSGGGKGTQYF. CDR3 DNA: TGTGCCAGCAGTCGGACTAGCGGGGGGGGAAAAGGGACCCAGTACTTC.

This clonotype turned up a few times. The chain couples TRBV9 to TRBJ2-1, with D possibly matching TRBD2 (6 bases). The germline CDR1 and CDR2 sequences are SGDLS and YYNGEE. The CDR3 sequence is 15 residues long. Between the trimmed V and J ends, which lost 2 bases and 5 bases, there was a span of 14 bases. This CDR3 reads CASSVGGNRHNEQFF. In DNA form, the CDR3 reads TGTGCCAGCAGCGTTGGGGGGAATCGGCACAATGAGCAGTTCTTC.

V usage is TRBV7-9 and J usage is TRBJ2-5; 9 bases fit TRBD2. J gave up 3 bases and V 5 bases, and 10 bases lay outside the gene matches. The CDR3 length is 16 residues. CDR1 and CDR2 from the germline V gene are SEHNR and FQNEAQ (reference sequence). The CDR3 protein is CASSAGTLAGKETQYF. The CDR3 DNA reads as TGTGCCAGCAGCGCCGGAACCCTAGCGGGGAAAGAGACCCAGTACTTC.

The chain carries TRBV6-2 or TRBV6-3 and TRBJ2-3, with 10 positions matching TRBD2. Germline-derived CDR1 and CDR2 are MNHEY and SVGEGT. There are 17 residues in the CDR3. Trimming took 0 bases from V and 0 from J; bases not matched to a gene: 3. DNA for the CDR3: TGTGCCAGCAGTTACTCGCTAGCGGGAGCTAGCACAGATACGCAGTATTTT. This translates into CASSYSLAGASTDTQYF.

This sequence joins TRBV24-1 and TRBJ2-5; TRBD1 agrees at 7 bases. The ends lost 5 bases at V and 1 base at J; junction bases unmatched: 6. The CDR3 has 15 amino acids. Germline CDR1 reads KGHDR; CDR2 reads SFDVKD. The CDR3 here is CATSALGQAQETQYF. CDR3 in DNA: TGTGCCACCAGTGCCCTCGGACAGGCCCAAGAGACCCAGTACTTC.

The J gene is TRBJ1-6, the V gene TRBV15; no clear D gene. CDR3 length: 14 amino acids. V lost 0 bases to trimming and J lost 6 bases, with 6 bases between them. The germline gives CDR1 LNHNV, CDR2 YYDKDF (reference sequence). The CDR3 sequence is CATSREVINSPLHF. DNA of the CDR3: TGTGCCACCAGCAGAGAGGTGATTAATTCACCCCTCCACTTT.

The chain carries TRBV5-1 and TRBJ1-4; tentatively, D is TRBD1 (5 bases). With 7 bases removed from V and 5 bases from J, the gap between germline ends came to 18 bases. CDR1 is SGHRS, CDR2 YFSETQ, per germline. The length of the CDR3 is 15 residues. CDR3 sequence (DNA): TGCGCCAGCGCGCCGGAGGGACGGAAGAATGAAAAACTGTTTTTT. Protein product: CASAPEGRKNEKLFF.

This clonotype was seen a handful of times. This chain connects TRBV24-1 to TRBJ1-5; D not resolved. From germline, CDR1 is KGHDR and CDR2 SFDVKD. The germline V and J ends were trimmed by 1 base and 2 bases, with 2 bases remaining between them. This CDR3 contains 13 residues. CDR3 in DNA: TGTGCCACCAGTGATTTCGGCAATCAGCCCCAGCATTTT. Protein product: CATSDFGNQPQHF.

The V gene is TRBV6-2 or TRBV6-3, the J gene TRBJ2-7; possible D gene TRBD2, 5 bases. Germline loops: CDR1 MNHEY, CDR2 SVGEGT. The length of the CDR3 is 15 residues. V dropped 1 base and J dropped 0 bases, with 10 bases sitting between them. The CDR3 sequence is CASSYFGGPSYEQYF. Written as DNA, the CDR3 is TGTGCCAGCAGTTACTTTGGCGGGCCCTCCTACGAGCAGTACTTC.

The chain recombines TRBV28 with TRBJ2-5, with D unresolved. The ends were cut back, 6 bases at V and 5 bases at J, with 10 bases in the middle. The CDR3 runs to 12 residues. Germline loops: CDR1 MDHEN, CDR2 SYDVKM. The CDR3 DNA sequence: TGTGCCAGCAGCTTTGTAACGGAGACCCAGTACTTC. Encoded protein: CASSFVTETQYF.

In its sample, this clonotype was seen many times. The chain employs TRBV6-2 or TRBV6-3 and TRBJ2-7; 10 bases are a match to TRBD2. Germline CDR1 reads MNHEY; CDR2 reads SVGEGT. The CDR3 loop spans 14 amino acids. V lost 6 bases, J lost 0 bases, and 2 bases stayed unmatched. The CDR3 DNA reads as TGTGCCAGCAGGGCTAGCGGGAGCTCCTACGAGCAGTACTTC. Its protein product is CASRASGSSYEQYF.

This clonotype was seen many times. The gene calls are TRBV20-1 and TRBJ2-5, with D perhaps matching TRBD2 (5 bases). This CDR3 contains 13 residues. Germline lookup yields CDR1 DFQATT and CDR2 SNEGSKA (reference sequence). With 3 bases removed from V and 5 bases from J, the gap between germline ends came to 13 bases. The CDR3 reads CSASGVARETQYF. CDR3 coding DNA: TGCAGTGCTAGCGGGGTAGCTCGTGAGACCCAGTACTTC.

The chain couples TRBV5-1 to TRBJ2-1, with TRBD2 matching 11 bases. Germline CDR1 and CDR2: SGHRS and YFSETQ. The J segment lost 5 bases and the V segment lost 4 bases, leaving 2 bases of the junction unmatched. The CDR3 spans 14 residues. The CDR3 nucleotides read TGCGCCAGCAGCCGGACTAGCGGGCACAATGAGCAGTTCTTC. Translated, it gives CASSRTSGHNEQFF.

The chain uses TRBV20-1 and TRBJ2-1; 12 positions match TRBD2. V trimming: 5 bases; J trimming: 5 bases; junction bases outside the gene matches: 13. Germline loops: CDR1 DFQATT, CDR2 SNEGSKA (reference sequence). This CDR3 has 17 amino acids. CDR3 nucleotides: TGCAGTGCTGGGACGACTAGCGGGAGCTCCTGGGACAATGAGCAGTTCTTC. As protein: CSAGTTSGSSWDNEQFF.

This rearrangement joins TRBV4-1 to TRBJ2-3; 8 nucleotides match TRBD1. With V trimmed by 3 bases and J by 7 bases, 15 bases remained unmatched. The CDR3 consists of 17 residues. The germline V gene has CDR1 MGHRA and CDR2 YSYEKL. The CDR3 spells CASSQPGTGAKKHTQYF. For the CDR3, the DNA is TGCGCCAGCAGCCAGCCGGGGACAGGCGCTAAAAAACATACGCAGTATTTT.

The chain links TRBV9 to TRBJ2-5; TRBD2 agrees at 9 bases. Germline V gene lookup returns CDR1 SGDLS and CDR2 YYNGEE. V was pared by 4 bases and J by 4 bases, with 8 bases of the junction left unmatched. The CDR3 has 15 residues. The CDR3 sequence is CASSPGLAPPETQYF. CDR3 DNA: TGTGCCAGCAGCCCGGGACTAGCCCCCCCAGAGACCCAGTACTTC.

The CDR3 sequence: CASSPTWTSGPGAEQYF. CDR3 in DNA: TGTGCCAGCAGTCCCACCTGGACTAGCGGGCCGGGGGCCGAGCAGTACTTC. V is TRBV6-6 and J is TRBJ2-7, with 11 bases that match TRBD2. Germline lookup yields CDR1 MNHNY and CDR2 SVGAGI (reference sequence). The V segment lost 5 bases and the J segment 6 bases; nucleotides outside the gene matches: 15. This CDR3 is built from 17 residues.

This clonotype occurred a few times. The CDR3 loop reads CASRPDGVGNTEAFF. The CDR3 nucleotides read TGTGCCAGCCGCCCGGACGGGGTCGGGAACACTGAAGCTTTCTTT. The genes are TRBV6-5 and TRBJ1-1; D uncertain. Germline V gives CDR1 MNHEY, CDR2 SVGAGI. The CDR3 is 15 amino acids. The V gene lost 8 bases and the J gene lost 1 base, with 17 bases spanning the gap.

The chain couples TRBV7-7 to TRBJ2-1, with D hard to call. The CDR3 has 13 amino acids. Per the germline V gene, CDR1 is SSHAT and CDR2 is FNYEAQ (reference sequence). V lost 5 bases, J lost 5 bases, and 10 bases lay in between. CDR3: CASSPYRHNEQFF. The CDR3 bases are TGTGCCAGCAGCCCGTATCGCCACAATGAGCAGTTCTTC.